The sample holds a few counts of the clone carrying this T cell receptor beta chain. What it binds is not known. These data come from a study of response to subunit inactivated influenza vaccine. Study findings and constraints: A suggestion made by the authors is that each seasonal influenza vaccination recruits few new T cells.

In TCRdb, the RT-PCR reads were re-called with MiXCR into one record per CDR3 protein. Of hundreds of thousands of distinct CDR3 sequences detected, around 16% appear once; the ten largest clones hold around a tenth. Germline CDR1 reads LGHDT; CDR2 reads YNNKEL (reference sequence). The CDR3 has 15 residues. V lost 4 bases and J lost 9; bases outside the gene matches: 12. This TCR was recovered from a man aged 45-65 years who received an inactivated influenza vaccine. The sequencing here drew on PBMCs from blood, taken 11 to 12 days after vaccination. The chain combines TRBV3-1 with TRBJ2-4; 7 nucleotides line up with TRBD1. The CDR3 region is CASSLGQSLAGIQYF. DNA for the CDR3: TGTGCCAGCAGCCTGGGACAGTCCTTGGCGGGCATTCAGTACTTC.